What follows describes a single TCR beta chain. No antigen is known for it. In germline, CDR1 is SGHRS, CDR2 YFSETQ. CDR3 length: 19 amino acids. Trimming removed 3 bases from V and 0 bases from J; junction bases left unmatched: 12. The entry originates in a study of cytomegalovirus exposure and HLA in healthy donors. Whole-study results and caveats: Among the CMV-associated chains, three were confirmed in vitro as specific for CMV antigens.

The PCR made use of 60 Vbeta and 13 Jbeta primers. Libraries were prepared by immunoSEQ multiplex PCR; TCRdb keeps only in-frame clonotypes and omits some of them. The sample holds about 100,000 clones, around 81% seen once. The gene calls are TRBV5-1 and TRBJ2-5, with TRBD1 matching over 12 bases. The sample consisted of PBMCs. This TCR was sampled from a man aged 40-50 years in good health and CMV-seropositive. The CDR3 sequence: CASSSRDRGRDGYQETQYF. DNA of the CDR3: TGCGCCAGCAGCTCCCGGGACAGGGGGCGGGATGGGTACCAAGAGACCCAGTACTTC. Variable domain in full (rest from reference TRBV5-1 and TRBJ2-5): KAGVTQTPRYLIKTRGQQVTLSCSPISGHRSVSWYQQTPGQGLQFLFEYFSETQRNKGNFPGRFSGRQFSNSRSEMNVSTLELGDSALYLCASSSRDRGRDGYQETQYFGPGTRLLVL.